These 5 T cell receptor beta chains were all obtained from the same sample, sequenced in a study of OX40 agonist ivuxolimab in advanced cancers. Preparation of the library involved the immunoSEQ multiplex PCR assay. Not all clones reach the TCRdb copy of this immuneACCESS table, which keeps in-frame sequences only. Checked studies attribute under half of the gap to unresolved V genes and leave the rest unexplained. The sample profile shows about 31,000 clones; approximately 86% of them were found once. The biggest ten clones account for roughly 29% of the sample. Here the sequenced sample was CD4+ or CD8+ T cells sorted from blood, taken in a trial of the OX40 agonist ivuxolimab. All receptors derive from an adult with an advanced solid tumor such as melanoma, head and neck, liver or kidney cancer.

The gene calls are TRBV9 and TRBJ2-1; D perhaps matches TRBD2 (6 bases). Germline values: CDR1 SGDLS, CDR2 YYNGEE. V was pared by 3 bases and J by 1 base, with 11 bases between. The CDR3 runs 15 residues. CDR3 bases: TGTGCCAGCAGCGAAGGAGGGACTTCCTACAATGAGCAGTTCTTC. This sequence encodes CASSEGGTSYNEQFF.

The J gene is TRBJ1-2, the V gene TRBV2, with 7 bases fitting TRBD1. V lost 6 bases, J lost 4 bases, and 5 bases stayed unmatched. Per the germline V gene, CDR1 is SNHLY and CDR2 is FYNNEI. This CDR3 comprises 13 residues. The CDR3 reads CASSPGQTYGYTF. CDR3 DNA sequence: TGTGCCAGCAGCCCGGGACAGACCTATGGCTACACCTTC.

CDR3: CASSQDIGDLYTGELFF. CDR3 DNA: TGCGCCAGCAGCCAAGATATTGGGGATCTTTACACCGGGGAGCTGTTTTTT. The chain joins TRBV4-3 to TRBJ2-2; no firm D call. Between the trimmed V and J ends, which lost 0 bases and 3 bases, there was a span of 14 bases. The CDR3 runs 17 residues. Germline V gene sequence: CDR1 LGHNA, CDR2 YSLEER.

This clone came up once. The V call is TRBV11-2, the J call TRBJ2-3; D not resolved. This CDR3 spans 17 amino acids. Germline lookup yields CDR1 SGHAT and CDR2 FQNNGV. Trimming took 1 base from V and 6 from J, leaving 20 bases between them. CDR3 sequence: CASSLGPRGVLGDTQYF. Here the CDR3 DNA reads TGTGCCAGCAGCTTAGGACCCCGAGGTGTCCTCGGGGATACGCAGTATTTT.

This CDR3 reads CAKHGRGANVLTF. CDR3 DNA sequence: TGTGCCAAGCATGGTAGAGGGGCCAACGTCCTGACTTTC. This rearrangement joins TRBV2 to TRBJ2-6; no clear D. Germline CDR1 SNHLY, CDR2 FYNNEI. The V end lost 10 bases, the J end lost 4 bases, and 11 bases lay between the germline ends. The CDR3 has 13 residues.